The 10 T cell receptor beta chains presented below share a single source sample, sequenced in a study of shared clonotypes between healthy human individuals. The table came from immunoSEQ multiplex PCR; TCRdb's copy has only in-frame clones and leaves some out. The data hold 950,000 to 1,100,000 clones, with about three quarters observed a single time. The sample comprised memory CD4+ T cells sorted from blood. Subset here: CD45RA-negative fraction. All receptors come from a man between 18 and 29 years old in good health.

The gene calls are TRBV28 and TRBJ2-5, with TRBD2 identical over 9 bases. CDR1 and CDR2 from the germline V gene are MDHEN and SYDVKM. The CDR3 runs 15 residues. Unmatched junction bases numbered 6, after V lost 2 bases and J lost 5 bases. The CDR3 DNA reads TGTGCCAGCAGTTTAGGTGGACTAGCGTGGGAGACCCAGTACTTC. This sequence encodes CASSLGGLAWETQYF.

Of note for this clone: Distinct nucleotide sequences in the sample also encode this CDR3. This chain connects TRBV5-1 to TRBJ1-1; D uncertain. Trimming removed 0 bases at V and 0 bases at J, with 6 bases between. This CDR3 spans 14 amino acids. The germline CDR1 and CDR2 sequences are SGHRS and YFSETQ. The CDR3 protein is CASSLDRMNTEAFF. The CDR3 DNA sequence: TGCGCCAGCAGCTTGGACAGAATGAACACTGAAGCTTTCTTT.

The genes are TRBV5-1 and TRBJ1-6, with D hard to call. This CDR3 has 14 amino acids. V lost 1 base and J 13 bases, leaving 15 bases between the germline ends. Germline V gene data show CDR1 as SGHRS and CDR2 as YFSETQ. The CDR3 protein is CASSLNTGGNPLHF. CDR3 DNA: TGCGCCAGCAGCTTGAACACCGGAGGTAATCCCCTCCACTTT.

This chain connects TRBV9 to TRBJ2-4; 7 nucleotides line up with TRBD1. The CDR3 covers 14 residues. With 4 bases clipped from V and 6 bases from J, the junction kept 7 bases outside the gene matches. Germline V gene data show CDR1 as SGDLS and CDR2 as YYNGEE. The CDR3 region has the DNA TGTGCCAGCAGCCCAGGGGGTTTTGCAAACATTCAGTACTTC. Protein product: CASSPGGFANIQYF.

This chain uses TRBV18 with TRBJ2-7, with D possibly being TRBD1 (5 bases). Germline loops: CDR1 KGHSH, CDR2 LQKENI. Trimming shortened V by 3 bases and J by 6 bases, and 12 bases separated the two germline ends. This CDR3 comprises 13 residues. The CDR3 coding sequence is TGTGCCAGCTCACCCCCAGGGCAGAGCGAGCAGTACTTC. The encoded protein is CASSPPGQSEQYF.

With regard to this clone: Other DNA sequences in the sample encode the same CDR3. The chain carries TRBV7-2 and TRBJ1-5, with 7 bases matching TRBD1. V trimming: 5 bases; J trimming: 4 bases; junction bases outside the gene matches: 8. Per germline, CDR1 SGHTA and CDR2 FQGNSA. The CDR3 extends over 15 amino acids. CDR3 sequence reads: CASSPGTVGNQPQHF. In DNA, the CDR3 is TGTGCCAGCAGCCCCGGGACAGTGGGAAATCAGCCCCAGCATTTT.

J is TRBJ1-1 and V is TRBV28; D might be TRBD1 (6 bases). The CDR3 length is 17 residues. V was cut by 4 bases and J by 7 bases, with 25 bases left in between. CDR1 is MDHEN, CDR2 SYDVKM, per germline. In DNA, the CDR3 is TGTGCCAGCAGTTCGAATAATAGGTTCGGGACACAGAATGAAGCTTTCTTT. Protein sequence: CASSSNNRFGTQNEAFF.

J is TRBJ1-2 and V is TRBV5-5, with 8 bases aligning to TRBD1. CDR3 length: 13 residues. CDR1 is SGHKS, CDR2 YYEKEE, per germline (reference sequence). The V gene end was trimmed by 4 bases and the J gene end by 3 bases; junction bases not matched to a gene: 2. DNA of the CDR3: TGTGCCAGCAGCGAACAGGGGGACTATGGCTACACCTTC. Its protein is CASSEQGDYGYTF.

The sample holds many counts of this clone. The same CDR3 also results from other DNA sequences found in this sample. The rearrangement links TRBV19 to TRBJ2-7, with TRBD1 matching over 11 bases. The CDR3 spans 14 residues. V dropped 5 bases and J dropped 2; count of bases not matched to a gene: 2. In germline, CDR1 is LNHDA, CDR2 SQIVND (reference sequence). CDR3 DNA sequence: TGTGCCAGTAGTCGGACAGGGGGCCCCTACGAGCAGTACTTC. It translates to CASSRTGGPYEQYF.

The chain couples TRBV5-4 to TRBJ2-2; D not resolved. Trimming removed 3 bases at V and 7 bases at J, with 10 bases between. Looked up from germline, CDR1 is SGHNT and CDR2 is YYREEE (reference sequence). The CDR3 has 13 residues. The CDR3 bases are TGTGCCAGCAGCTATGACCTCAGCGGGGAGCTGTTTTTT. Protein: CASSYDLSGELFF.